This entry describes one T cell receptor (beta chain). Antigen specificity is unknown. The data are from a study of identical twins. The study's findings and limits: Twins shared beta out-of-frame sequences in excess, but this excess was weaker. Models underpredicted monozygotic twin sharing of out-of-frame TCR alpha. Abundant cord blood beta clonotypes carried fewer insertions; memory repertoires showed none.

Looked up from germline, CDR1 is MDHEN and CDR2 is SYDVKM. The CDR3 runs 15 residues. Trimming pared 6 bases from V and 5 bases from J, leaving 17 bases between. A universal primer site came from template switching; cDNA carried unique molecular identifiers. MiXCR was run by TCRdb on the 5' RACE reads, yielding one entry per CDR3 protein. The data hold approximately 1.8 million distinct CDR3 sequences, with 32% observed a single time. This chain connects TRBV28 to TRBJ1-5, with D possibly TRBD1 on 6 matching bases. The TCR comes from a newborn girl in good health. Sequenced sample: cord blood. The CDR3 DNA is TGTGCCAGCAGCCGCTCCGGGACAACCTATCAGCCCCAGCATTTT. Encoded protein: CASSRSGTTYQPQHF.